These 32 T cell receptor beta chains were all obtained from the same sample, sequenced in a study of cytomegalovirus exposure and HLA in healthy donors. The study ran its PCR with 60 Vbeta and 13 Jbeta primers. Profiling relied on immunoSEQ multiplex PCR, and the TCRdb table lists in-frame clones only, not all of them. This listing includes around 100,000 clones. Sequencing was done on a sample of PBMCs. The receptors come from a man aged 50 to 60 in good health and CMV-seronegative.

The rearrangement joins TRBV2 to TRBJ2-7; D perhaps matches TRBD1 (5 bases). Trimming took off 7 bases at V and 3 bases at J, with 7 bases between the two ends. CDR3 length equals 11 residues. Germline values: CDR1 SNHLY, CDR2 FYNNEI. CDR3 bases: TGTGCCAGCACAGACAGCTACGAGCAGTACTTC. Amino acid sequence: CASTDSYEQYF.

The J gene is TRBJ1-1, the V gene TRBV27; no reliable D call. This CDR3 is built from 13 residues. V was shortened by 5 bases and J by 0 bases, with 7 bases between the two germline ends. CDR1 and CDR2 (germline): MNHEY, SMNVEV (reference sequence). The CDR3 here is CASSRAVNTEAFF. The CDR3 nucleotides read TGTGCCAGCAGTCGAGCTGTGAACACTGAAGCTTTCTTT.

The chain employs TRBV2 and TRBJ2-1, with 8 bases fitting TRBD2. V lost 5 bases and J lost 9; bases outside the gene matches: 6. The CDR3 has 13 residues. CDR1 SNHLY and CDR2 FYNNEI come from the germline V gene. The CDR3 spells CASSLQSGSEQFF. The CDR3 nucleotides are TGTGCCAGCAGTCTCCAGAGCGGGAGTGAGCAGTTCTTC.

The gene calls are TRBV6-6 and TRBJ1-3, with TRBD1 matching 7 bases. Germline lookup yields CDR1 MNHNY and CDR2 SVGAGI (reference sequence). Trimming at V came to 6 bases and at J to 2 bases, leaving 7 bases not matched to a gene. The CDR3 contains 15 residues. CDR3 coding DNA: TGTGCCAGCAGGTCACAGGGGTTAGCTGGAAACACCATATATTTT. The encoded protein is CASRSQGLAGNTIYF.

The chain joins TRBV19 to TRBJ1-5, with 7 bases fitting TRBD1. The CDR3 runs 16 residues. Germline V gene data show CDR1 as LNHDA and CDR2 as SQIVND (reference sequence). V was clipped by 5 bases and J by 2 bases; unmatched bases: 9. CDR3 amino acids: CASSSLTGTGNQPQHF. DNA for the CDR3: TGTGCCAGTAGTTCCCTAACCGGGACAGGCAATCAGCCCCAGCATTTT.

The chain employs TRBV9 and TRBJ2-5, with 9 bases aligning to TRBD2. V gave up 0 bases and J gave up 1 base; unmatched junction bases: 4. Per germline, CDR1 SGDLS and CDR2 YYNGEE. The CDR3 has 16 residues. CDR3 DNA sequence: TGTGCCAGCAGCGTAGGTGTGCGGGAGGGCCAAGAGACCCAGTACTTC. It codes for CASSVGVREGQETQYF.

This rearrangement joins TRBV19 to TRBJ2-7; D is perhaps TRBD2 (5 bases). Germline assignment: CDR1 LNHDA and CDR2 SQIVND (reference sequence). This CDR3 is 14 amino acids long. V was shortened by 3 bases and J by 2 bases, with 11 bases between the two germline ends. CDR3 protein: CASSMWRTPYEQYF. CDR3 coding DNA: TGTGCCAGTAGTATGTGGAGGACTCCCTACGAGCAGTACTTC.

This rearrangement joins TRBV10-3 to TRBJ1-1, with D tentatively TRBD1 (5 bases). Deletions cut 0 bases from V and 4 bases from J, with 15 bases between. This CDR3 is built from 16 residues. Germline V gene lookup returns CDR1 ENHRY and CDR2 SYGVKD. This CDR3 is CAISESGGAGGTEAFF. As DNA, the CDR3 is TGTGCCATCAGTGAGTCGGGAGGGGCGGGGGGCACTGAAGCTTTCTTT.

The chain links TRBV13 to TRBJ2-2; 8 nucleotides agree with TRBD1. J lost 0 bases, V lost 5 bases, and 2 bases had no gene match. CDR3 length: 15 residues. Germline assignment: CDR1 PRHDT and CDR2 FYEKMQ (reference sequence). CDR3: CASSVDRANTGELFF. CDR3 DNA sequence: TGTGCCAGCAGCGTGGACAGGGCGAACACCGGGGAGCTGTTTTTT.

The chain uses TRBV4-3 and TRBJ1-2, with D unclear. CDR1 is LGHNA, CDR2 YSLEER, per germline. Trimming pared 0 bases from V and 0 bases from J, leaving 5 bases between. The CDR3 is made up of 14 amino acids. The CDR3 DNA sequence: TGCGCCAGCAGCCAAGATCCGTCTAACTATGGCTACACCTTC. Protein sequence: CASSQDPSNYGYTF.

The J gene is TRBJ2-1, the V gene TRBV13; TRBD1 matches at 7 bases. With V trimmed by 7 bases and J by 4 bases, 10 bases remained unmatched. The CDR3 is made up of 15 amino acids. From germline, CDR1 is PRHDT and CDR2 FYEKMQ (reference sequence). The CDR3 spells CASNLGLDRYNEQFF. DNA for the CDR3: TGTGCCAGCAACCTAGGGTTGGACAGGTACAATGAGCAGTTCTTC.

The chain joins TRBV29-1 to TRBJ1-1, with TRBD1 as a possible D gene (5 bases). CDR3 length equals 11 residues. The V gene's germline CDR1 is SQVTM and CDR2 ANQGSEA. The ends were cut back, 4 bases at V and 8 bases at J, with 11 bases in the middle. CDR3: CSVGQGPEAFF. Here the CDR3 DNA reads TGCAGCGTTGGCCAGGGTCCAGAAGCTTTCTTT. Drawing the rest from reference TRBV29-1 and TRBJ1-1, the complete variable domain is SAVISQKPSRDICQRGTSLTIQCQVDSQVTMMFWYRQQPGQSLTLIATANQGSEATYESGFVIDKFPISRPNLTFSTLTVSNMSPEDSSIYLCSVGQGPEAFFGQGTRLTVV.

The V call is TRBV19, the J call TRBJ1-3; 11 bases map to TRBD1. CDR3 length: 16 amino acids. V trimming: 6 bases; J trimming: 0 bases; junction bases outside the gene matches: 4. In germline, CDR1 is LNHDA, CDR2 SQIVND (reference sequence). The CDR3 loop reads CASSRTGGASGNTIYF. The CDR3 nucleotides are TGTGCCAGTAGCAGGACAGGGGGCGCCTCTGGAAACACCATATATTTT.

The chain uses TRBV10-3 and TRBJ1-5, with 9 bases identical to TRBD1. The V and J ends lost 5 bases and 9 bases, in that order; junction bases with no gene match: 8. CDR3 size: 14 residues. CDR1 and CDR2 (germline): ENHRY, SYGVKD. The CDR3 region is CAISPGQGLGPQHF. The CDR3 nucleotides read TGTGCCATCAGTCCGGGACAGGGTTTAGGGCCCCAGCATTTT.

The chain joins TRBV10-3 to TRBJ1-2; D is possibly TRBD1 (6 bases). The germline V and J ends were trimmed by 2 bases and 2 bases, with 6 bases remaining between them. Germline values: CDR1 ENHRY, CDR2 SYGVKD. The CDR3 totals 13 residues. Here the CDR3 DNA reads TGTGCCATCAGTGAGGACAGGAACTATGGCTACACCTTC. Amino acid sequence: CAISEDRNYGYTF.

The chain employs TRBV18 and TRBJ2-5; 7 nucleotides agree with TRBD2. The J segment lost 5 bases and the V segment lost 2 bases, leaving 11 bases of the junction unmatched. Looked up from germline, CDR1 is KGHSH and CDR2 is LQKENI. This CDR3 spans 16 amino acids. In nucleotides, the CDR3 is TGTGCCAGCTCACCAATAAGGCGCGGGGGTCATGAGACCCAGTACTTC. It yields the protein CASSPIRRGGHETQYF.

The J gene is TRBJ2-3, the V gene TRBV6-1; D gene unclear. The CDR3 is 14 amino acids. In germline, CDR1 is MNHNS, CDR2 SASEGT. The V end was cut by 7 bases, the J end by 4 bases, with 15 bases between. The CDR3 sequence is CASKLGAEADTQYF. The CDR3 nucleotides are TGTGCCAGCAAGCTAGGCGCCGAGGCAGATACGCAGTATTTT.

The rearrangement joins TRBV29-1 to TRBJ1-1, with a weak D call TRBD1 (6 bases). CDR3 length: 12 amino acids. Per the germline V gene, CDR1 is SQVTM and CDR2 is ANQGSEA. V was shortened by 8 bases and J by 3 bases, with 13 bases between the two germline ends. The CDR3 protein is CSSEGGDTEAFF. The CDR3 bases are TGCAGCTCAGAAGGGGGAGACACTGAAGCTTTCTTT.

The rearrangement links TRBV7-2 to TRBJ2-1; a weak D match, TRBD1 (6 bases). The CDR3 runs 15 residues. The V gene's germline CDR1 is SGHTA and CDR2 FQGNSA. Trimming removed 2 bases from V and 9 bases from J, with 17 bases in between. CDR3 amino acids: CASSLRARGIVEQFF. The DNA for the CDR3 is TGTGCCAGCAGCTTAAGGGCGAGGGGGATTGTTGAGCAGTTCTTC.

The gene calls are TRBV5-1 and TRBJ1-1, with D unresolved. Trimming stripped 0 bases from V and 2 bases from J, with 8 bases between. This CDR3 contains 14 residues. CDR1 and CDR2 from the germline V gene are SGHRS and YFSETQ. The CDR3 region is CASSLDGSNTEAFF. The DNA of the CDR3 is TGCGCCAGCAGCTTGGACGGTTCCAACACTGAAGCTTTCTTT.

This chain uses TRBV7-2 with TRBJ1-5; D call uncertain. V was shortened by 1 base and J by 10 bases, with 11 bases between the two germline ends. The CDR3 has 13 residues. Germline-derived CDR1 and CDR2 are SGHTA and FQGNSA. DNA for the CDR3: TGTGCCAGCAGCTTAGGTCCCGGTCAACCCCAGCATTTT. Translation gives CASSLGPGQPQHF.

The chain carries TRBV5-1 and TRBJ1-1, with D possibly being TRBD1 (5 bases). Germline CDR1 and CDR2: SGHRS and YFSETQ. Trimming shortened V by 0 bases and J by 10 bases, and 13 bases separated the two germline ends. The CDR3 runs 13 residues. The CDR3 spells CASSLDHMGGAFF. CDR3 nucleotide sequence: TGCGCCAGCAGCTTGGACCACATGGGGGGAGCTTTCTTT. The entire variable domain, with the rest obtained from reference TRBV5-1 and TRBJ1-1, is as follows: KAGVTQTPRYLIKTRGQQVTLSCSPISGHRSVSWYQQTPGQGLQFLFEYFSETQRNKGNFPGRFSGRQFSNSRSEMNVSTLELGDSALYLCASSLDHMGGAFFGQGTRLTVV.

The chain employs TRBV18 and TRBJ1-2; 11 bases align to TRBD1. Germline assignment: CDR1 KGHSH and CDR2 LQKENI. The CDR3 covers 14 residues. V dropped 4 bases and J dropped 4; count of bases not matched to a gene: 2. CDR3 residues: CASSQGQGAYGYTF. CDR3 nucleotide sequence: TGTGCCAGCTCACAAGGACAGGGGGCCTATGGCTACACCTTC.

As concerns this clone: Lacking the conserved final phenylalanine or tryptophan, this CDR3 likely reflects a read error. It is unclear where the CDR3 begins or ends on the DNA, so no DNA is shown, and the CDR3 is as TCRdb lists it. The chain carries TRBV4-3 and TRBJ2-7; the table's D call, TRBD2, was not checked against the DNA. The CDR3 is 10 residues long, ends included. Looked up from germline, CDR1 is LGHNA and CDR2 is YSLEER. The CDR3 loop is CASSQERCTP.

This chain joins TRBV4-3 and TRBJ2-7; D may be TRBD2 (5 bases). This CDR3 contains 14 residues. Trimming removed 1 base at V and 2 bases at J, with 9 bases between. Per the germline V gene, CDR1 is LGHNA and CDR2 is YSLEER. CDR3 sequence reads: CASSQVLDAYEQYF. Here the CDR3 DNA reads TGCGCCAGCAGCCAAGTACTAGATGCCTACGAGCAGTACTTC.

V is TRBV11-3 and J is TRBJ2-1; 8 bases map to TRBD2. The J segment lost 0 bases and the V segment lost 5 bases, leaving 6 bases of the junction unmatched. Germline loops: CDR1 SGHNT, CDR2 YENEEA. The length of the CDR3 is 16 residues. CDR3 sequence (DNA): TGTGCCAGCAGCGTATCCAGCGGGAGCTCCTACAATGAGCAGTTCTTC. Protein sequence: CASSVSSGSSYNEQFF. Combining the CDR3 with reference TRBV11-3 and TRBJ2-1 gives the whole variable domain EAGVVQSPRYKIIEKKQPVAFWCNPISGHNTLYWYLQNLGQGPELLIRYENEEAVDDSQLPKDRFSAERLKGVDSTLKIQPAELGDSAVYLCASSVSSGSSYNEQFFGPGTRLTVL.

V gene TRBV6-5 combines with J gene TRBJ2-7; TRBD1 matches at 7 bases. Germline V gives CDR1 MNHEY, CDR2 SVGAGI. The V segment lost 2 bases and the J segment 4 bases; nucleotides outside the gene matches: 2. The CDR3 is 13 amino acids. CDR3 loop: CASSYRDRYEQYF. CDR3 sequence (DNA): TGTGCCAGCAGTTACCGGGACAGATACGAGCAGTACTTC.

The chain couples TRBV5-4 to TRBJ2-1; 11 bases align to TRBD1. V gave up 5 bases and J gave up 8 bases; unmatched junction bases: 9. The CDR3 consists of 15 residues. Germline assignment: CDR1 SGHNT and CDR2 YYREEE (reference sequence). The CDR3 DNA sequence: TGTGCCAGCAGAAAGGACAGGGGGCGCGAGGATGAGCAGTTCTTC. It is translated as CASRKDRGREDEQFF.

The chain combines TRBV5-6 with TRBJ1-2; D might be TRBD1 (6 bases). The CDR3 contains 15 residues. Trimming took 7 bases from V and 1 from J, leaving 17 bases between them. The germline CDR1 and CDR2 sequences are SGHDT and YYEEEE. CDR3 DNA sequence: TGTGCCAGCGACTCAGGGGCAAGATATAACTATGGCTACACCTTC. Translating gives CASDSGARYNYGYTF. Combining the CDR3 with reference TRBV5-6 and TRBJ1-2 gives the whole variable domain DAGVTQSPTHLIKTRGQQVTLRCSPKSGHDTVSWYQQALGQGPQFIFQYYEEEERQRGNFPDRFSGHQFPNYSSELNVNALLLGDSALYLCASDSGARYNYGYTFGSGTRLTVV.

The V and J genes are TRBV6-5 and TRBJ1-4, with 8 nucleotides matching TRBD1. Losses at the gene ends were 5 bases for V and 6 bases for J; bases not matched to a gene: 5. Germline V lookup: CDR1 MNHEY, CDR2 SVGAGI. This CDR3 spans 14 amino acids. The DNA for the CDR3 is TGTGCCAGCAGTCCAACAGGGGGTGATGAAAAACTGTTTTTT. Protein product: CASSPTGGDEKLFF.

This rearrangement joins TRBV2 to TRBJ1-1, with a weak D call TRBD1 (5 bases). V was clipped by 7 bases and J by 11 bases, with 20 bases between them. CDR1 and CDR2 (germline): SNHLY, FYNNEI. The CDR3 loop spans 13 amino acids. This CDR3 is CASKPTGVFVAFF. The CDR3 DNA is TGTGCCAGCAAGCCCACGGGGGTGTTTGTCGCTTTCTTT.

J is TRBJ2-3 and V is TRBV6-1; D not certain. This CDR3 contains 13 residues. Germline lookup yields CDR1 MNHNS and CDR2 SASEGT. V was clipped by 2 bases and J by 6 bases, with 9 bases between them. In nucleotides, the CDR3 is TGTGCCAGCAGTGAAAATCATGTGGATACGCAGTATTTT. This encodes CASSENHVDTQYF.